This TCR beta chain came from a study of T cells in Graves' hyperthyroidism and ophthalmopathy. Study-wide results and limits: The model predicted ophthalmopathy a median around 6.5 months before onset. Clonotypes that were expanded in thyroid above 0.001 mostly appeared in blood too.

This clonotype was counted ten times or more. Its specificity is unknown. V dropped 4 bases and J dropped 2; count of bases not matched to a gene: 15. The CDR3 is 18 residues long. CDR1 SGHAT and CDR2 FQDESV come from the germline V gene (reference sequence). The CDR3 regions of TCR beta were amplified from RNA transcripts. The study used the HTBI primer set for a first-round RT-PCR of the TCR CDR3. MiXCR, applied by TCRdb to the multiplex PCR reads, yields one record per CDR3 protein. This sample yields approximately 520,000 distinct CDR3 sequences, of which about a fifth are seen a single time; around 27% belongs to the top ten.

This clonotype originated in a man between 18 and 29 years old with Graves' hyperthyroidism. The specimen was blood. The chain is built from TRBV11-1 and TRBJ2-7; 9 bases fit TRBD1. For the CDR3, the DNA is TGTGCCAGCAGCTCTTCACGACTTCCGGGACAGGGTACCTACGAGCAGTACTTC. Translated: CASSSSRLPGQGTYEQYF.